The 10 T cell receptor beta chains listed next were all sequenced from one sample in a study of T cell responses to AZD1222 COVID-19 vaccine. The protocol was immunoSEQ multiplex PCR, while the TCRdb copy is restricted to in-frame clones and leaves out a portion. In the table there are approximately 100,000 clones, 90% of which are singletons. The sequencing used peripheral blood, collected on day 0 of AZD1222 vaccination. Source of these receptors: an adult in good health.

This clone appeared a single time. The chain recombines TRBV9 with TRBJ1-6; D remains unclear. The CDR3 length is 14 residues. V lost 6 bases and J lost 14, with 21 bases in between. CDR1 is SGDLS, CDR2 YYNGEE, per germline. This chain's CDR3 is CASTERELSPTLHF. CDR3 in DNA: TGTGCCAGCACCGAGAGGGAACTGTCCCCCACCCTCCACTTT.

A single count supports this clone. J is TRBJ2-2 and V is TRBV27; 7 nucleotides align to TRBD1. The CDR3 runs to 14 residues. J was trimmed by 7 bases and V by 2 bases; bases with no gene match: 4. From germline, CDR1 is MNHEY and CDR2 SMNVEV (reference sequence). The CDR3: CASSLGYRGGELFF. The DNA for the CDR3 is TGTGCCAGCAGTTTAGGCTACAGGGGCGGGGAGCTGTTTTTT.

The V and J genes are TRBV29-1 and TRBJ2-2; 10 bases align to TRBD1. From germline, CDR1 is SQVTM and CDR2 ANQGSEA. This CDR3 region has 16 residues. Germline trimming cut 6 bases from V and 5 bases from J; bases unmatched to any gene: 12. CDR3 region: CSVKKTGQGGTGELFF. The CDR3 DNA is TGCAGCGTCAAAAAAACTGGACAGGGGGGAACCGGGGAGCTGTTTTTT.

The sample holds one count of this clone. This chain connects TRBV6-6 to TRBJ2-2, with D perhaps matching TRBD2 (7 bases). This CDR3 is built from 16 residues. V lost 5 bases and J lost 1, with 14 bases in between. CDR1 is MNHNY and CDR2 is SVGAGI in the germline V gene (reference sequence). Here the CDR3 reads CASSGGGTLNTGELFF. DNA for the CDR3: TGTGCCAGCAGTGGGGGGGGGACACTGAACACCGGGGAGCTGTTTTTT.

This clone occurred once. The chain combines TRBV25-1 with TRBJ1-6, with D perhaps TRBD1 (5 bases). Germline CDR1 is MGHDK and CDR2 is SYGVNS. V was clipped by 1 base and J by 7 bases, with 11 bases between them. The CDR3 spans 15 residues. The CDR3 sequence: CASSEFRGANSPLHF. The DNA of the CDR3 is TGTGCCAGCAGTGAATTTAGGGGCGCGAATTCACCCCTCCACTTT.

CDR3 residues: CASSKQGSGEQYF. CDR3 sequence (DNA): TGCGCCAGCAGCAAACAGGGATCGGGCGAGCAGTACTTC. The V and J genes are TRBV10-1 and TRBJ2-7; perhaps TRBD1 as D (6 bases). In germline, CDR1 is WNHNN, CDR2 SYGVQD (reference sequence). Deletions cut 6 bases from V and 6 bases from J, with 15 bases between. CDR3 size: 13 residues.

The chain links TRBV9 to TRBJ2-1, with D possibly being TRBD2 (5 bases). With 2 bases removed from V and 6 bases from J, the gap between germline ends came to 12 bases. CDR1 and CDR2 (germline): SGDLS, YYNGEE. The CDR3 sequence is 14 residues long. CDR3 DNA sequence: TGTGCCAGCAGCGTCAGCGGAACCCTCAATGAGCAGTTCTTC. Its translation: CASSVSGTLNEQFF.

The J gene is TRBJ2-7, the V gene TRBV5-4; TRBD2 is a possible D gene (6 bases). The CDR3 extends over 13 amino acids. V was shortened by 2 bases and J by 1 base, with 7 bases between the two germline ends. Germline values: CDR1 SGHNT, CDR2 YYREEE (reference sequence). The CDR3 sequence is CASSFGGSYEQYF. The CDR3 DNA is TGTGCCAGCAGCTTCGGGGGTTCCTACGAGCAGTACTTC.

V is TRBV10-2 and J is TRBJ2-1, with a possible D match to TRBD1 (5 bases). Germline loops: CDR1 WSHSY, CDR2 SAAADI. V was clipped by 4 bases and J by 10 bases, with 23 bases between them. This CDR3 comprises 16 residues. This CDR3 is CASSAPDTASQWEQFF. The CDR3 DNA sequence: TGCGCCAGCAGTGCCCCGGACACGGCTTCCCAATGGGAGCAGTTCTTC.

V usage is TRBV28 and J usage is TRBJ1-3; 7 bases line up with TRBD1. Germline V gives CDR1 MDHEN, CDR2 SYDVKM. CDR3 length equals 14 residues. After removal of 2 bases from V and 8 bases from J, the junction contained 6 bases not matched to a gene. The CDR3 sequence is CASSLEGGQYTIYF. The CDR3 nucleotides read TGTGCCAGCAGTTTAGAGGGGGGACAGTACACCATATATTTT.